Presented here are 20 T cell receptor beta chains from one specimen sequenced in a study of cytomegalovirus exposure and HLA in healthy donors. The PCR had 60 Vbeta and 13 Jbeta primers. Sequenced by immunoSEQ multiplex PCR; TCRdb stores in-frame clones only, minus some. Of approximately 200,000 clones in the sample, 70% to 85% were seen once. Specimen: PBMCs. These receptors all come from a boy aged 2-9 years in good health and CMV-seronegative.

V usage is TRBV7-2 and J usage is TRBJ2-7; D possibly corresponds to TRBD1 (5 bases). V dropped 2 bases and J dropped 3 bases, with 14 bases sitting between them. Germline CDR1 reads SGHTA; CDR2 reads FQGNSA. This CDR3 is 15 amino acids long. The CDR3, as DNA: TGTGCCAGCAGCTTACGCAGGGATCCCCGCTACGAGCAGTACTTC. Its protein is CASSLRRDPRYEQYF.

V usage is TRBV6-5 and J usage is TRBJ1-2, with 10 bases identical to TRBD1. The CDR3 is made up of 13 amino acids. V trimming: 7 bases; J trimming: 6 bases; junction bases outside the gene matches: 5. Germline V gene sequence: CDR1 MNHEY, CDR2 SVGAGI. The DNA of the CDR3 is TGTGCCAGCAAGGGACAGGGGCCGGATGGCTACACCTTC. It codes for CASKGQGPDGYTF.

The chain has TRBV27 and TRBJ1-2; D unclear. CDR3 length: 15 residues. With 4 bases removed from V and 4 bases from J, the gap between germline ends came to 16 bases. CDR1 is MNHEY, CDR2 SMNVEV, per germline (reference sequence). The CDR3 region has the DNA TGTGCCAGCAGTTCCGCCGGGTCCTTTCTCTATGGCTACACCTTC. Its protein product is CASSSAGSFLYGYTF.

The chain's CDR3 is CASSLGQGRAGELFF. CDR3 sequence (DNA): TGCGCCAGCAGCTTGGGACAGGGCAGGGCCGGGGAGCTGTTTTTT. This chain connects TRBV5-1 to TRBJ2-2, with 7 bases matching TRBD1. This CDR3 is 15 amino acids long. V shed 0 bases, J shed 6 bases, and the junction held 5 bases outside the gene matches. The germline V gene has CDR1 SGHRS and CDR2 YFSETQ.

This clone was recorded once. The chain is built from TRBV4-3 and TRBJ2-3, with D perhaps matching TRBD2 (6 bases). CDR3 length: 14 residues. Deletions cut 2 bases from V and 5 bases from J, with 11 bases between. Germline V gene lookup returns CDR1 LGHNA and CDR2 YSLEER. The CDR3 region has the DNA TGCGCCAGCAGCCAATCCACAGCGGGAGATACGCAGTATTTT. It yields the protein CASSQSTAGDTQYF.

The J gene is TRBJ1-5, the V gene TRBV27; D is unclear. The CDR3 spans 15 residues. Looked up from germline, CDR1 is MNHEY and CDR2 is SMNVEV (reference sequence). V lost 0 bases and J 2 bases, leaving 8 bases between the germline ends. DNA for the CDR3: TGTGCCAGCAGTTTATCGTTCAGGCGCAATCAGCCCCAGCATTTT. Its translation is CASSLSFRRNQPQHF.

The chain couples TRBV5-4 to TRBJ2-7; weak D call: TRBD1 (6 bases). This CDR3 is 15 amino acids long. Per the germline V gene, CDR1 is SGHNT and CDR2 is YYREEE (reference sequence). Trimming pared 4 bases from V and 5 bases from J, leaving 19 bases between. Here the CDR3 reads CASSPGTPDSDEQYF. CDR3 bases: TGTGCCAGCAGCCCGGGGACACCGGACTCGGACGAGCAGTACTTC. The whole variable domain, filled in from reference TRBV5-4 and TRBJ2-7, reads ETGVTQSPTHLIKTRGQQVTLRCSSQSGHNTVSWYQQALGQGPQFIFQYYREEENGRGNFPPRFSGLQFPNYSSELNVNALELDDSALYLCASSPGTPDSDEQYFGPGTRLTVT.

The table lists this clone with a few counts. The chain carries TRBV4-1 and TRBJ1-1, with D unresolved. The CDR3 consists of 14 residues. V lost 0 bases and J lost 1, with 6 bases in between. The germline CDR1 and CDR2 sequences are MGHRA and YSYEKL. CDR3 bases: TGCGCCAGCAGCCAAGATCGGGGGAACACTGAAGCTTTCTTT. Encoded protein: CASSQDRGNTEAFF.

The genes are TRBV19 and TRBJ1-2, with D maybe TRBD1 (5 bases). The CDR3 is 12 amino acids. CDR1 and CDR2 (germline): LNHDA, SQIVND (reference sequence). The V gene lost 5 bases and the J gene lost 4 bases, with 8 bases spanning the gap. CDR3 coding DNA: TGTGCCAGTAGTGCGGGGCCCTATGGCTACACCTTC. Translated, it gives CASSAGPYGYTF.

This clone appeared a few times. The chain recombines TRBV4-3 with TRBJ1-2, with a weak D call TRBD1 (5 bases). The CDR3 extends over 16 amino acids. The germline CDR1 and CDR2 sequences are LGHNA and YSLEER. Trimming took 1 base from V and 2 from J, leaving 14 bases between them. The chain's CDR3 is CASSQVRGSPNYGYTF. In nucleotides, the CDR3 is TGCGCCAGCAGCCAAGTACGGGGGTCCCCAAACTATGGCTACACCTTC.

CDR3 sequence (DNA): TGTGCCAGCAGCTTAGTTGGGCAGGATATACGGCCTGAGCAGTACTTC. Translated: CASSLVGQDIRPEQYF. The chain recombines TRBV7-8 with TRBJ2-7; D gene unclear. The V end was cut by 1 base, the J end by 7 bases, with 20 bases between. The germline CDR1 and CDR2 sequences are SGHVS and FQNEAQ. CDR3 length equals 16 residues.

The CDR3 is CASSLDYQETQYF. In DNA, the CDR3 is TGTGCCAGCAGCCTAGACTACCAAGAGACCCAGTACTTC. The chain employs TRBV7-6 and TRBJ2-5; D remains unclear. There are 13 residues in the CDR3. Trimming took off 5 bases at V and 0 bases at J, with 7 bases between the two ends. Germline V gives CDR1 SGHVS, CDR2 FNYEAQ.

In its sample, this clone was seen a few times. The chain links TRBV19 to TRBJ2-6; D unresolved. In germline, CDR1 is LNHDA, CDR2 SQIVND (reference sequence). V shed 3 bases and J shed 0 bases, with 6 bases lying between them. This CDR3 comprises 15 residues. The CDR3 DNA reads as TGTGCCAGTAGTATCATAGCCTCTGGGGCCAACGTCCTGACTTTC. Translated, it gives CASSIIASGANVLTF.

The chain is built from TRBV6-5 and TRBJ2-5, with 7 bases that match TRBD1. After removal of 7 bases from V and 4 bases from J, the junction contained 12 bases not matched to a gene. The CDR3 consists of 15 residues. The germline V gene has CDR1 MNHEY and CDR2 SVGAGI. The CDR3 loop reads CASKGPGQSGETQYF. In DNA form, the CDR3 reads TGTGCCAGCAAGGGACCGGGACAGTCCGGAGAGACCCAGTACTTC.

The V call is TRBV5-5, the J call TRBJ1-1; D gene uncertain. The CDR3 totals 18 residues. Germline V CDR1 and CDR2: SGHKS, YYEKEE (reference sequence). V lost 3 bases, J lost 0 bases, and 21 bases lay in between. CDR3 sequence (DNA): TGTGCCAGCAGCTCCATCCGGGATTTAAGTATTTTGAACACTGAAGCTTTCTTT. Translating it yields CASSSIRDLSILNTEAFF.

This clone was detected only once. The chain joins TRBV18 to TRBJ1-6, with TRBD1 matching 7 bases. The CDR3 totals 16 residues. V lost 4 bases and J lost 6; bases outside the gene matches: 9. Germline assignment: CDR1 KGHSH and CDR2 LQKENI. This CDR3 reads CASSRQGQVGNSPLHF. The CDR3 nucleotides are TGTGCCAGCTCACGACAGGGTCAAGTTGGTAATTCACCCCTCCACTTT.

The chain uses TRBV6-1 and TRBJ1-1, with 9 bases that match TRBD1. This CDR3 is built from 14 residues. Losses at the gene ends were 4 bases for V and 5 bases for J; bases not matched to a gene: 5. Germline assignment: CDR1 MNHNS and CDR2 SASEGT. For the CDR3, the DNA is TGTGCCAGCAGTGTGAACAGGGGGCAAACTGAAGCTTTCTTT. As protein: CASSVNRGQTEAFF.

This rearrangement joins TRBV6-1 to TRBJ1-5; the match to TRBD1 covers 7 bases. V shed 4 bases, J shed 0 bases, and the junction held 0 bases outside the gene matches. This CDR3 has 14 amino acids. Germline V lookup: CDR1 MNHNS, CDR2 SASEGT. The CDR3, as DNA: TGTGCCAGCAGTGGACAGGGTAGCAATCAGCCCCAGCATTTT. It is translated as CASSGQGSNQPQHF.

CDR3 DNA sequence: TGCGCCACCCCTTCGACAGGGTTATATAGCTCCTACAATGAGCAGTTCTTC. It encodes CATPSTGLYSSYNEQFF. The chain couples TRBV10-1 to TRBJ2-1; 7 nucleotides line up with TRBD1. The germline V gene has CDR1 WNHNN and CDR2 SYGVQD (reference sequence). This CDR3 is 17 amino acids long. Germline trimming cut 10 bases from V and 0 bases from J; bases unmatched to any gene: 15.

The rearrangement links TRBV20-1 to TRBJ1-1; 7 bases agree with TRBD1. CDR1 is DFQATT, CDR2 SNEGSKA, per germline (reference sequence). The junction had 1 base not matched to a gene; V was cut back by 4 bases and J by 5 bases. The CDR3 is made up of 11 amino acids. The CDR3 DNA sequence: TGCAGTGCTACCAGGGGGACTGAAGCTTTCTTT. Protein sequence: CSATRGTEAFF.